This T cell receptor beta chain is from a study of identical twins. Whole-study findings and limits: The study found weaker excess twin sharing in beta out-of-frame sequences.

TCRdb used MiXCR to reprocess the 5' RACE reads, holding one entry per CDR3 protein. Of hundreds of thousands of distinct CDR3 sequences listed, roughly a tenth were seen once; the top ten hold around 5.1%. This clonotype was counted only a few times. Its target is unknown. V was trimmed by 8 bases and J by 10 bases, leaving 14 bases between them. Germline-derived CDR1 and CDR2 are SEHNR and FQNEAQ (reference sequence). The CDR3 is 12 amino acids. This chain links TRBV7-9 with TRBJ2-2; D is undetermined. Sequences were obtained from memory (CD45RO+) T cells sorted from blood. This receptor was obtained from a woman under 30 in good health. In nucleotides, the CDR3 is TGTGCCAGCGCCTTAGTGGCGAAGGAGCTGTTTTTT. Encoded protein: CASALVAKELFF.